This TCR beta chain came from a study of neurological immune-mediated disorders (dated by TCRdb to the late 2010s). Background for the entire study: Of the roughly 34 multiple sclerosis patients, approximately 31 had relapsing-remitting MS and 3 had secondary progressive MS. The cohort included 68 subjects: approximately 15 with HAM/TSP, approximately 35 with multiple sclerosis, and around 20 healthy controls. The approximately 98 TCR-beta libraries included longitudinal samples, technical triplicates and paired sorted CD4+ and CD8+ T-cell subsets alongside PBMC samples. Using UMI-based sequencing, the study compared peripheral blood TCR-beta repertoires from patients with HTLV-I-associated myelopathy (HAM/TSP), patients with multiple sclerosis, and healthy controls. What the study reported, not specific to this receptor: No identical CDR3 amino acid sequences were found to be shared among expanded clones across subjects, suggesting that TCR-beta repertoires were private in all groups. The MS cluster was not associated with any clinical or MRI features, and the authors stated that larger cohorts are needed. TCR clonal expansion was highest in HAM/TSP patients and lowest in MS patients, with MS patients falling below even healthy controls. In a phylogenetic analysis, the repertoires of 18 out of 34 MS patients fell into a single cluster of related CDR3 sequences, pointing to a possible signature at the repertoire level.

Libraries from unsorted PBMCs were made from 2 million PBMCs kept in RNAlater at -80 degrees C until RNA extraction. Multiple sclerosis patients were enrolled in a US clinical protocol under which disease progression was evaluated by magnetic resonance imaging. Peripheral blood underwent Ficoll-Hypaque density gradient centrifugation to isolate PBMCs, which were then cryopreserved in liquid nitrogen. cDNA was synthesized by template-switch 5'RACE using a primer carrying a 10-nucleotide random unique molecular identifier by which each TCR transcript was tagged. Every sequencing run covered 15-18 subjects and yielded more than 180 million TCR-beta sequences. The RNeasy kit was used to extract total RNA. TCR-beta VDJ regions were amplified with primers for the TCR constant region and the 5'RACE anchor, using the KAPA Real-time Library Amplification kit. Sample indexes and Illumina adaptors were added in a first PCR, after which library yield was increased in a second PCR. The roughly 650 bp TCR product was size-selected on a 2% E-gel SizeSelection system after Ampure bead purification. Before pooling, library quality was assessed on a Bioanalyzer, concentration was determined with Qubit, and library quantification was performed with the Kapa Library Quantification kit. An Illumina HiSeq 2500 was used to sequence the libraries paired-end at 2 x 150 bp. To increase sequence diversity, roughly 23-30% phiX was spiked into each library pool. Turning to the authors' computational methods: Quality-filtered reads were processed with the UMI-based MiGEC pipeline, and over 80% of raw TCR sequences were removed by the MiGEC pipeline during error correction. IMGT germline references were used for aligning VDJ genes, and each clonotype was defined as a unique CDR3 amino acid sequence together with its V-J genes. Clonal expansion, Shannon diversity, and CDR3 relatedness (CalcPairwiseDistances, ClusterSamples) were evaluated with VDJtools, and phylogenetic trees were built with CLCbio workbench. Expanded clones were defined as having at least 8 unique UMIs, based on coefficient-of-variation modelling across technical triplicates. The public reads were reanalyzed by TCRdb: fastp trimming at Q25, MiXCR alignment, in-frame beta chains only. Each entry merges the rows of one CDR3 protein and shows their most common DNA and genes. These V and J calls rely on TCRdb rather than the paper's analysis. This sample lists about 66,000 distinct CDR3 sequences; almost 3.5% were detected once. Over 3.5% of the sample goes to the ten largest clones.

The CDR3, from cysteine to phenylalanine, totals 14 residues. Solely the CDR3 DNA is kept, with 42 bases framed from the first base. Trimming leaves V shorter by 0 bases and J shorter by 7 bases, with the junction holding 5 bases beyond the gene matches. CDR1 and CDR2 are read off the germline V gene (reference sequence) as LGHDT and YNNKEL. This clonotype was counted ten times or more. The antigen it recognizes is unknown. No per-base quality is available; no much larger clone lies one base away. The sample comprised PBMCs. This clonotype was sampled from a man in his forties with multiple sclerosis. The V gene is TRBV3-1 and the J gene is TRBJ2-7; TRBD1 agrees with 8 junctional bases. The sequence in DNA is TGTGCCAGCAGCCAAGAGCCCAGGACAGGGGAGCAGTACTTC. It translates to CASSQEPRTGEQYF.